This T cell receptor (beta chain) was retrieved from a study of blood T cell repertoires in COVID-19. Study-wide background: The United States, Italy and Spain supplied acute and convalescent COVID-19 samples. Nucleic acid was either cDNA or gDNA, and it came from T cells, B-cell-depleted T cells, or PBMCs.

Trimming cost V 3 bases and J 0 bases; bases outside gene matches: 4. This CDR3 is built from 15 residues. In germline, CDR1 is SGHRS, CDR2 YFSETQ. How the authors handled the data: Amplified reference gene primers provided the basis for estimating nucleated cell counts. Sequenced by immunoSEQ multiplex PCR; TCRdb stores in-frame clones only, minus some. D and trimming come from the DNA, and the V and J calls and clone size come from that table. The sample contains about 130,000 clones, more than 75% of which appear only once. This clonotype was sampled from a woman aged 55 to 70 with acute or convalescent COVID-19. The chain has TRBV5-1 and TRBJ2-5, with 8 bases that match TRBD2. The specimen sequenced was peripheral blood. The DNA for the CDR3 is TGCGCCAGCAGCTGGGGACTAGTAAACCAAGAGACCCAGTACTTC. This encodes CASSWGLVNQETQYF.